This T cell receptor beta chain was obtained from a study of shared clonotypes between healthy human individuals. This clone appeared a few times. As yet, its antigen is unknown. The CDR3 has 15 amino acids. Unmatched junction bases numbered 8, after V lost 7 bases and J lost 2 bases. Germline V gives CDR1 MNHEY, CDR2 SMNVEV (reference sequence). Authors' data handling: ImmunoSEQ output lacked quality scores and full-length reads, limiting matched filtering. Repertoires were generated with immunoSEQ multiplex PCR, while TCRdb's copy carries only in-frame clones and drops some. V, J and clone size are taken as reported in that table, and D and trimming were inferred from the DNA itself. Counted here are roughly 510,000 clones, about three quarters occurring once; the ten biggest clones make up around 12%. Study-level findings and limits: Measured sharing among donors was expected to vary with sequencing depth.

Material for sequencing was PBMCs. The chain carries TRBV27 and TRBJ2-3; the match to TRBD2 covers 8 bases. The source of this sequence is a woman between 40 and 55 years old in good health. Some clones in this sample may be carry-over from other donors' samples. The CDR3 region has the DNA TGTGCCAGCAACCTACTAGCGGCCTCCACAGATACGCAGTATTTT. Amino acid sequence: CASNLLAASTDTQYF.